The 22 T cell receptor beta chains below were found in one sample sequenced in a study of shared clonotypes between healthy human individuals. Sequencing was performed with immunoSEQ multiplex PCR; in TCRdb, only in-frame clones are kept and a portion is missing. The table has more than 2 million clones, 95% seen once. Input material: naive CD4+ T cells sorted from blood. Subset meaning: CD45RA+ positively selected. Source of these receptors: a man aged 18-30 years in good health.

In regard to this clone: Other DNA sequences within the sample encode an identical CDR3. The J gene is TRBJ1-6, the V gene TRBV5-1, with no clear D. Trimming cost V 0 bases and J 7 bases, with 5 bases left between them. This CDR3 comprises 13 residues. The germline V gene encodes CDR1 SGHRS and CDR2 YFSETQ. CDR3 sequence (DNA): TGCGCCAGCAGCTTGGAAAGCAATTCACCCCTCCACTTT. This gives the protein CASSLESNSPLHF. Supplemented by reference TRBV5-1 and TRBJ1-6, the full variable domain reads KAGVTQTPRYLIKTRGQQVTLSCSPISGHRSVSWYQQTPGQGLQFLFEYFSETQRNKGNFPGRFSGRQFSNSRSEMNVSTLELGDSALYLCASSLESNSPLHFGNGTRLTVT.

J is TRBJ2-5 and V is TRBV11-2; D is undetermined. The CDR3 is 13 amino acids. V lost 5 bases, J lost 2 bases, and 9 bases lay in between. Germline-derived CDR1 and CDR2 are SGHAT and FQNNGV. The CDR3 DNA is TGTGCCAGCAGCCCGCGACAACAAGAGACCCAGTACTTC. Translated, it gives CASSPRQQETQYF.

V is TRBV5-1 and J is TRBJ2-5; no reliable D call. Per germline, CDR1 SGHRS and CDR2 YFSETQ. V was cut by 0 bases and J by 2 bases, with 14 bases left in between. This CDR3 comprises 16 residues. The CDR3 loop reads CASSLVTAFLQETQYF. The DNA of the CDR3 is TGCGCCAGCAGCTTGGTAACGGCCTTCCTTCAAGAGACCCAGTACTTC.

This clone was seen only once. The V gene is TRBV7-2, the J gene TRBJ1-2; a possible D gene is TRBD1 (5 bases). V was shortened by 4 bases and J by 1 base, with 13 bases between the two germline ends. The CDR3 covers 15 residues. Germline-derived CDR1 and CDR2 are SGHTA and FQGNSA. CDR3 coding DNA: TGTGCCAGCAGCTCCCCGGACAATTTTAACTATGGCTACACCTTC. Its translation is CASSSPDNFNYGYTF.

As concerns this clone: Other DNA sequences in the same sample also yield this CDR3. This chain links TRBV29-1 with TRBJ1-4; unclear D gene. The CDR3 contains 12 residues. V lost 7 bases and J lost 0, with 6 bases in between. Germline V gene data show CDR1 as SQVTM and CDR2 as ANQGSEA. The CDR3 loop reads CSGLATNEKLFF. The DNA for the CDR3 is TGCAGCGGACTTGCAACTAATGAAAAACTGTTTTTT.

The chain recombines TRBV7-2 with TRBJ1-1; 7 bases match TRBD1. Germline CDR1 reads SGHTA; CDR2 reads FQGNSA. Trimming removed 3 bases from V and 6 bases from J; junction bases left unmatched: 7. This CDR3 comprises 14 residues. CDR3 DNA: TGTGCCAGCAGCTTTACGACAGGGTGGGCTGAAGCTTTCTTT. Protein product: CASSFTTGWAEAFF. Supplemented by reference TRBV7-2 and TRBJ1-1, the full variable domain reads GAGVSQSPSNKVTEKGKDVELRCDPISGHTALYWYRQSLGQGLEFLIYFQGNSAPDKSGLPSDRFSAERTGGSVSTLTIQRTQQEDSAVYLCASSFTTGWAEAFFGQGTRLTVV.

J is TRBJ2-6 and V is TRBV15, with D perhaps TRBD2 (6 bases). CDR3 length equals 16 residues. V was trimmed by 1 base and J by 0 bases, leaving 7 bases between them. Germline CDR1 and CDR2: LNHNV and YYDKDF (reference sequence). The CDR3 nucleotides read TGTGCCACCAGCAGAGGGCGGGACTCTGGGGCCAACGTCCTGACTTTC. As protein: CATSRGRDSGANVLTF.

This chain joins TRBV5-6 and TRBJ1-6; D possibly corresponds to TRBD1 (6 bases). Germline assignment: CDR1 SGHDT and CDR2 YYEEEE. Trimming took 3 bases from V and 6 from J, leaving 16 bases between them. The CDR3 is made up of 16 amino acids. The DNA of the CDR3 is TGTGCCAGCAGCTGGGATGGGGGGCCGTTTAATTCACCCCTCCACTTT. Its protein product is CASSWDGGPFNSPLHF.

Comments on this clone: This specimen includes other DNA sequences encoding the same CDR3. The chain is built from TRBV6-6 and TRBJ1-1, with D possibly TRBD1 on 6 matching bases. The ends were cut back, 5 bases at V and 1 base at J, with 8 bases in the middle. Germline loops: CDR1 MNHNY, CDR2 SVGAGI (reference sequence). The CDR3 consists of 13 residues. As DNA, the CDR3 is TGTGCCAGCAGTGACAGGCGGAACACTGAAGCTTTCTTT. Translated: CASSDRRNTEAFF.

This sequence joins TRBV2 and TRBJ1-1; no reliable D call. CDR1 is SNHLY, CDR2 FYNNEI, per germline. The CDR3 sequence is 15 residues long. The germline V and J ends were trimmed by 6 bases and 5 bases, with 19 bases remaining between them. Written as DNA, the CDR3 is TGTGCCAGCAGGATGGGTAGTTGGGGTAAAACTGAAGCTTTCTTT. Its protein product is CASRMGSWGKTEAFF.

To note about this clone: Mismatch with germline at one junction end may stem from a read error. J is TRBJ2-3 and V is TRBV9; a possible D gene is TRBD2 (7 bases). CDR3 size: 16 residues. Germline V gene lookup returns CDR1 SGDLS and CDR2 YYNGEE. The CDR3 coding sequence is TGTGCCAGCACCGTAGAGGGGGGGCCTGGCACAGATACGCAGTATTTT. Its protein is CASTVEGGPGTDTQYF.

This clone was detected only once. The same CDR3 can be traced to other DNA sequences in this sample. This chain links TRBV9 with TRBJ2-1; D uncertain. The germline CDR1 and CDR2 sequences are SGDLS and YYNGEE. The V and J ends lost 0 bases and 4 bases respectively, with 5 bases between them. This CDR3 spans 13 amino acids. CDR3 nucleotide sequence: TGTGCCAGCAGCGTAGACGGATACAATGAGCAGTTCTTC. Protein: CASSVDGYNEQFF.

The genes are TRBV14 and TRBJ1-1, with D possibly TRBD1 on 5 matching bases. Trimming shortened V by 4 bases and J by 8 bases, and 14 bases separated the two germline ends. The CDR3 spans 13 residues. The germline CDR1 and CDR2 sequences are SGHDN and FVKESK. The CDR3 region is CASSPRVAGEAFF. CDR3 DNA sequence: TGTGCCAGCAGCCCGAGGGTGGCAGGGGAAGCTTTCTTT. The full variable domain, in which reference TRBV14 and TRBJ1-1 provide the parts outside the CDR3, is EAGVTQFPSHSVIEKGQTVTLRCDPISGHDNLYWYRRVMGKEIKFLLHFVKESKQDESGMPNNRFLAERTGGTYSTLKVQPAELEDSGVYFCASSPRVAGEAFFGQGTRLTVV.

The chain has TRBV5-6 and TRBJ1-6, with TRBD1 identical over 7 bases. After removal of 1 base from V and 9 bases from J, the junction contained 13 bases not matched to a gene. This CDR3 contains 17 residues. Germline CDR1 is SGHDT and CDR2 is YYEEEE. The CDR3 loop reads CASSLYVFRQGPSPLHF. CDR3 DNA: TGTGCCAGCAGCTTGTATGTTTTCCGACAGGGCCCTTCACCCCTCCACTTT.

This chain connects TRBV11-2 to TRBJ1-2; the match to TRBD1 covers 9 bases. Trimming cost V 4 bases and J 8 bases; bases outside gene matches: 5. Germline CDR1 is SGHAT and CDR2 is FQNNGV. The CDR3 has 13 residues. DNA of the CDR3: TGTGCCAGCAGCTCCTGGACAGGGGAGGGCTACACCTTC. Its protein is CASSSWTGEGYTF.

The chain carries TRBV11-2 and TRBJ2-5; 9 positions match TRBD1. The CDR3 length is 14 residues. Germline V gives CDR1 SGHAT, CDR2 FQNNGV. V lost 5 bases, J lost 6 bases, and 7 bases stayed unmatched. The CDR3 bases are TGTGCCAGCAGCCCACCGGGACAGGGAAAGACCCAGTACTTC. This sequence encodes CASSPPGQGKTQYF.

This clone has just one count. This sequence joins TRBV10-1 and TRBJ2-7; 10 bases line up with TRBD2. Looked up from germline, CDR1 is WNHNN and CDR2 is SYGVQD (reference sequence). Trimming removed 2 bases from V and 3 bases from J; junction bases left unmatched: 13. The CDR3 is made up of 18 amino acids. CDR3 bases: TGCGCCAGCAGTGAGAAAACGGCTAGCGGGAGTACGGGCTACGAGCAGTACTTC. Translation gives CASSEKTASGSTGYEQYF.

The chain is built from TRBV27 and TRBJ1-4, with D tentatively TRBD1 (5 bases). CDR1 and CDR2 (germline): MNHEY, SMNVEV (reference sequence). The CDR3 spans 13 residues. V was clipped by 3 bases and J by 12 bases, with 14 bases between them. The CDR3 reads CASSFYRSFELFF. In DNA form, the CDR3 reads TGTGCCAGCAGTTTTTACAGGTCCTTTGAACTGTTTTTT.

The chain carries TRBV28 and TRBJ1-2; D may be TRBD1 (6 bases). This CDR3 contains 13 residues. The V end lost 4 bases, the J end lost 5 bases, and 11 bases lay between the germline ends. The germline V gene has CDR1 MDHEN and CDR2 SYDVKM. Here the CDR3 reads CASSWGQVYGYTF. For the CDR3, the DNA is TGTGCCAGCAGTTGGGGGCAAGTATATGGCTACACCTTC.

The CDR3: CATSRSLDSTDQPQHF. In DNA, the CDR3 is TGTGCCACCAGCAGATCCTTGGACAGTACAGATCAGCCCCAGCATTTT. The chain recombines TRBV15 with TRBJ1-5, with D possibly TRBD1 on 6 matching bases. Trimming removed 2 bases at V and 5 bases at J, with 16 bases between. The CDR3 length is 16 residues. Germline CDR1 LNHNV, CDR2 YYDKDF (reference sequence).

This clone occurred once. V usage is TRBV25-1 and J usage is TRBJ1-3; TRBD1 aligns across 8 bases. The CDR3 extends over 11 amino acids. With V trimmed by 3 bases and J by 15 bases, 4 bases remained unmatched. Germline V CDR1 and CDR2: MGHDK, SYGVNS. The CDR3 DNA reads as TGTGCCAGCAGTGAGCGGACAGGGCAATATTTT. Residues: CASSERTGQYF.

The chain links TRBV15 to TRBJ2-2; D is unclear. The V end lost 0 bases, the J end lost 9 bases, and 5 bases lay between the germline ends. The CDR3 length is 12 residues. Per germline, CDR1 LNHNV and CDR2 YYDKDF (reference sequence). The CDR3 coding sequence is TGTGCCACCAGCAGAGATTCGCGGGAGCTGTTTTTT. Amino acids: CATSRDSRELFF. Full variable domain (rest looked up from reference TRBV15 and TRBJ2-2): DAMVIQNPRYQVTQFGKPVTLSCSQTLNHNVMYWYQQKSSQAPKLLFHYYDKDFNNEADTPDNFQSRRPNTSFCFLDIRSPGLGDTAMYLCATSRDSRELFFGEGSRLTVL.